This T cell receptor beta chain comes out of a study of T cell responses to AZD1222 COVID-19 vaccine. Overall study findings and caveats: Vaccine-associated CD4 TCRs ranged over spike, dominating at 160-218 and 743-854. In a largely white British group with more females than males, clonal diversity was possibly underestimated.

In regard to this clone: Its specificity is unknown.

The repertoire was sequenced with immunoSEQ multiplex PCR; TCRdb's copy has only in-frame clones and lacks some. The repertoire holds roughly 140,000 clones, with around 88% as singletons. The CDR3 contains 14 residues. Germline CDR1 is SEHNR and CDR2 is FQNEAQ (reference sequence). Between the trimmed V and J ends, which lost 0 bases and 6 bases, there was a span of 9 bases. Sequences were derived from peripheral blood, sampled on day 0 of AZD1222 vaccination. The sequence was obtained from an adult in good health. The chain recombines TRBV7-9 with TRBJ2-1; perhaps TRBD2 as D (5 bases). The CDR3 protein is CASSLASGGNEQFF. As DNA, the CDR3 is TGTGCCAGCAGCTTAGCGTCCGGAGGCAATGAGCAGTTCTTC.